This TCR beta chain was profiled in a study of T cells and copy number aberrations in small-cell lung cancer. Donors were all either smokers or heavy second-hand smokers. This CDR3 is built from 15 residues. The germline V and J ends were trimmed by 0 bases and 4 bases, with 13 bases remaining between them. In germline, CDR1 is SGHRS, CDR2 YFSETQ. TCRdb's copy holds only in-frame clones and misses some; the assay was immunoSEQ multiplex PCR. Of a few thousand clones listed, 80% to 85% are singletons. The sample taken for sequencing was normal tissue next to the tumor. This sequence was found in a man aged 40-50 years with small cell lung cancer. The V gene is TRBV5-1, the J gene TRBJ1-1, with D tentatively TRBD1 (5 bases). The CDR3 DNA follows: TGCGCCAGCAGCTTGGTACAGACGGGGGGCACTGAAGCTTTCTTT. Translation: CASSLVQTGGTEAFF.